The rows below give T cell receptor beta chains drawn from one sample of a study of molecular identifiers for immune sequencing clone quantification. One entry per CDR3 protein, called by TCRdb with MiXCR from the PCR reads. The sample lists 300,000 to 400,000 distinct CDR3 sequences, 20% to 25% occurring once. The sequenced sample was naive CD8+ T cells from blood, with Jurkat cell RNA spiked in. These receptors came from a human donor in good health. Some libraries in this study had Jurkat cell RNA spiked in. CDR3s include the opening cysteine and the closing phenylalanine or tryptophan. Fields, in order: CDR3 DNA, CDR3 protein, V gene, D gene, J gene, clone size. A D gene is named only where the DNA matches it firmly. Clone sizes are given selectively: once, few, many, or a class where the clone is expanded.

TGTGCCAGCAGCCCGCCAGGGACAGCGGCTTTCTTT,CASSPPGTAAFF,TRBV7-9,TRBD1,TRBJ1-1,many
TGTGCCAGCAGCCATTATTTCGCTTCGGACAACTCTGGAAACACCATATATTTT,CASSHYFASDNSGNTIYF,TRBV3-1,NA,TRBJ1-3,NA
TGCGCCAGCAGCCAAGAAATTGGGCGTGAGCAGTTCTTC,CASSQEIGREQFF,TRBV4-1,NA,TRBJ2-1,many
TGTGCCAGCAGCTACCGGACAGCAAACTACGAGCAGTACTTC,CASSYRTANYEQYF,TRBV7-2,NA,TRBJ2-7,many
TGTGCCAGCAGCCATGCGGACAGGGATGAGCAGTTCTTC,CASSHADRDEQFF,TRBV4-2,TRBD1,TRBJ2-1,many
TGTGCCAGCAGCACCGCCCCAACAGCTTTTTCCTACGAGCAGTACTTC,CASSTAPTAFSYEQYF,TRBV7-2,NA,TRBJ2-7,few
TGTGCCTGGAGTGTACTACAGGGAGGTGGAGCTTTCTTT,CAWSVLQGGGAFF,TRBV30,NA,TRBJ1-1,NA
TGTGCCAGCAGTCCAATGCCGGGACAGGGGGCGCTGGGGGGAGAGACCCAGTACTTC,CASSPMPGQGALGGETQYF,TRBV27,TRBD1,TRBJ2-5,few
TGTGCCAGCAGCCATCCCGGTGTTTGGAGCGGGGACTACAATGAGCAGTTCTTC,CASSHPGVWSGDYNEQFF,TRBV14,TRBD2,TRBJ2-1,many
TGTGCCAGCATCCATTGGACAGGGGTAAACAATCAGCCCCAGCATTTT,CASIHWTGVNNQPQHF,TRBV7-2,TRBD1,TRBJ1-5,many
TGTGCCAGCAGTTTACTCGGGACTAGCGGGAGTAGCCAAGAGACCCAGTACTTC,CASSLLGTSGSSQETQYF,TRBV12-3/TRBV12-4,TRBD2,TRBJ2-5,NA
TGTGCCAGCAGCTTGGTGGAGGACGGTAACACCGGGGAGCTGTTTTTT,CASSLVEDGNTGELFF,TRBV5-3,NA,TRBJ2-2,many
TGTGCCAGCAGCGTATTTGCCGGGGGGACAGATACGCAGTATTTT,CASSVFAGGTDTQYF,TRBV9,TRBD2,TRBJ2-3,many
TGTGCCAGCGTCCCCTACACAGGAGTTCTAAACTATGGCTACACCTTC,CASVPYTGVLNYGYTF,TRBV2,NA,TRBJ1-2,NA
TGTGCCAGCAGCCAAGACGAATTAGCGGGAGGGAAGGAGCAGTTCTTC,CASSQDELAGGKEQFF,TRBV14,TRBD2,TRBJ2-1,many
TGTGCCAGCAGTTCAGGGGGAAGCCCCTACGAGCAGTACTTC,CASSSGGSPYEQYF,TRBV6-6,TRBD1,TRBJ2-7,many
TGTGCCAGCAGCTTAGTCGAGGGGGCAATTTTTGGAGATACGCAGTATTTT,CASSLVEGAIFGDTQYF,TRBV7-9,TRBD1,TRBJ2-3,many
TGTGCCAGCAGCCAAGTGGCGGGAGTGGTCACCGGGGAGCTGTTTTTT,CASSQVAGVVTGELFF,TRBV3-1,TRBD2,TRBJ2-2,NA
TGCAGCGTGGGAGTTGGGGACAGGGTAGTCGAGCAGTTCTTC,CSVGVGDRVVEQFF,TRBV29-1,TRBD1,TRBJ2-1,many
TGTGCCTGGAGTTTCGGGGGGGCAAGCAATCAGCCCCAGCATTTT,CAWSFGGASNQPQHF,TRBV30,NA,TRBJ1-5,many
TGTGCCAGCAGCCCTCGTTGGGGAGAGACCCAGTACTTC,CASSPRWGETQYF,TRBV14,NA,TRBJ2-5,NA
TGTGCCAGCAGCTTTGGGACAGGCGAAAAACTGTTTTTT,CASSFGTGEKLFF,TRBV7-6,TRBD1,TRBJ1-4,many
TGTGCCAGCAGCCAGACAGGGGGAAACACTGAAGCTTTCTTT,CASSQTGGNTEAFF,TRBV6-2/TRBV6-3,TRBD1,TRBJ1-1,many
TGTGCCAGCAGCTTAGTCCGTGTATTTGAGGAGACCCAGTACTTC,CASSLVRVFEETQYF,TRBV7-8,NA,TRBJ2-5,many
TGCGCCAGCAGCCAAGTAGCGACAGGGGGCTACGAGCAGTACTTC,CASSQVATGGYEQYF,TRBV4-1,TRBD1,TRBJ2-7,few
TGCGCCAGCAGCTTGGTGGGGGGGCCTTATGAGCAGTTCTTC,CASSLVGGPYEQFF,TRBV5-1,NA,TRBJ2-1,many
TGTGCCAGCAGCTCCCTTTCGGGCAGGCGGATCGCAGATACGCAGTATTTT,CASSSLSGRRIADTQYF,TRBV7-9,NA,TRBJ2-3,many
TGTGCCAGCAGCGTAACAGGTACCACAGATACGCAGTATTTT,CASSVTGTTDTQYF,TRBV9,NA,TRBJ2-3,many
TGCAGTGCAACGAGGACAGAGACCTACGAGCAGTACTTC,CSATRTETYEQYF,TRBV20-1,NA,TRBJ2-7,many
TGCGCCAGCAGCTTGGACTGGTACAATGAGCAGTTCTTC,CASSLDWYNEQFF,TRBV5-1,NA,TRBJ2-1,many
TGTGCCAGCAGCTTAGCGTTAGGAGGGTACGAGCAGTACTTC,CASSLALGGYEQYF,TRBV7-8,NA,TRBJ2-7,many
TGTGCCAGCAGCTTAGGAGGACAGCTCTACGAGCAGTACTTC,CASSLGGQLYEQYF,TRBV7-9,NA,TRBJ2-7,many